This T cell receptor beta chain was recorded in a study of cytomegalovirus exposure and HLA in healthy donors. Study summary: A previous analysis identified about 110 million unique TCR beta sequences derived from 180 million or so T cells. Ancestry clustering placed roughly four fifths of approximately 420 genotyped donors in the Caucasian-associated cluster. Study conclusions and caveats: Rarity marked most TCR sequences, yet some public TCRs occurred in many donors. In the analysis, some V segments, TRBV6-2 and TRBV6-3 included, were excluded as indistinguishable.

60 Vbeta and 13 Jbeta primers were used in PCR. Sequencing used immunoSEQ multiplex PCR; TCRdb keeps in-frame clones, though not all of them. This repertoire shows approximately 200,000 clones, under 85% found once; its top ten account for 1.6%. Germline CDR1 and CDR2: MDHEN and SYDVKM. This CDR3 spans 13 amino acids. V lost 7 bases and J 10 bases, leaving 14 bases between the germline ends. As concerns this clone: Its matching antigen is unknown.

This clonotype was obtained from a woman aged 18-30 years in good health and CMV-seronegative. The sequenced sample consisted of PBMCs. J is TRBJ1-6 and V is TRBV28, with no clear D. The CDR3 nucleotides are TGTGCCAGCACCTTATCTCTCGGGTCACCCCTCCACTTT. Protein: CASTLSLGSPLHF.